The rows below give T cell receptor beta chains drawn from one sample of a study of blood T cell repertoires in COVID-19. Assay: immunoSEQ multiplex PCR; the TCRdb copy retains only in-frame clones and omits some. This table holds about 270,000 clones, around nine tenths found once. Sequenced: peripheral blood. The receptors here all came from a man in his forties with active or convalescent COVID-19. Both conserved end residues are part of each CDR3. A D gene is named only where the DNA matches it firmly. Clone sizes are given selectively: once, few, many, or a class where the clone is expanded.

d_gene: NA; v_gene: TRBV27; abundance: NA; j_gene: TRBJ2-7; CDR3aa: CASSPSYYEQYF; CDR3nt: TGTGCCAGCAGTCCCTCGTATTACGAGCAGTACTTC
d_gene: TRBD1; v_gene: TRBV4-2; abundance: NA; j_gene: TRBJ1-1; CDR3aa: CASSRTGQTNTEAFF; CDR3nt: TGTGCCAGCAGCCGAACGGGACAGACGAACACTGAAGCTTTCTTT
d_gene: NA; v_gene: TRBV9; abundance: NA; j_gene: TRBJ1-1; CDR3aa: CASSTRGNTEAFF; CDR3nt: TGTGCCAGCAGCACCAGGGGGAACACTGAAGCTTTCTTT
d_gene: NA; v_gene: TRBV7-3; abundance: NA; j_gene: TRBJ1-1; CDR3aa: CASSLTGRGTEAFF; CDR3nt: TGTGCCAGCAGCTTAACTGGGCGGGGCACTGAAGCTTTCTTT
d_gene: NA; v_gene: TRBV5-4; abundance: once; j_gene: TRBJ1-2; CDR3aa: CASSFDRSAYGYTF; CDR3nt: TGTGCCAGCAGCTTCGACAGGTCCGCCTATGGCTACACCTTC
d_gene: NA; v_gene: TRBV12-3/TRBV12-4; abundance: NA; j_gene: TRBJ2-7; CDR3aa: CASSLNTGYEQYF; CDR3nt: TGTGCCAGCAGTTTAAACACAGGCTACGAGCAGTACTTC
d_gene: TRBD2; v_gene: TRBV9; abundance: NA; j_gene: TRBJ2-5; CDR3aa: CASSAGTSGAQETQYF; CDR3nt: TGTGCCAGCAGCGCCGGGACTAGCGGGGCCCAAGAGACCCAGTACTTC
d_gene: NA; v_gene: TRBV10-3; abundance: NA; j_gene: TRBJ2-7; CDR3aa: CAISELREQYF; CDR3nt: TGTGCCATCAGTGAACTACGCGAGCAGTACTTC
d_gene: NA; v_gene: TRBV7-8; abundance: NA; j_gene: TRBJ1-2; CDR3aa: CASSTASGGAYGYTF; CDR3nt: TGTGCCAGCAGCACAGCCAGTGGAGGGGCCTATGGCTACACCTTC
d_gene: NA; v_gene: TRBV28; abundance: NA; j_gene: TRBJ2-7; CDR3aa: CASSSGVEQYF; CDR3nt: TGTGCCAGCAGTTCGGGGGTCGAGCAGTACTTC
d_gene: NA; v_gene: TRBV20-1; abundance: NA; j_gene: TRBJ2-6; CDR3aa: CSASDTARGANVLTF; CDR3nt: TGCAGTGCTAGTGACACAGCTCGGGGGGCCAACGTCCTGACTTTC
d_gene: NA; v_gene: TRBV24-1; abundance: NA; j_gene: TRBJ1-1; CDR3aa: CATSDVGLAFF; CDR3nt: TGTGCCACCAGTGATGTTGGCTTAGCTTTCTTT
d_gene: NA; v_gene: TRBV24-1; abundance: NA; j_gene: TRBJ2-1; CDR3aa: CATSEGTWTYNEQFF; CDR3nt: TGTGCCACCAGTGAGGGGACTTGGACGTACAATGAGCAGTTCTTC
d_gene: NA; v_gene: TRBV12-3/TRBV12-4; abundance: NA; j_gene: TRBJ1-5; CDR3aa: CASTFDRNQPQHF; CDR3nt: TGTGCCAGCACCTTCGACAGAAATCAGCCCCAGCATTTT
d_gene: NA; v_gene: TRBV21-1; abundance: NA; j_gene: TRBJ1-1; CDR3aa: CASSPPDAGSRTEAFF; CDR3nt: TGTGCCAGCAGCCCCCCCGACGCCGGTTCGAGGACTGAAGCTTTCTTT
d_gene: TRBD1; v_gene: TRBV4-1; abundance: NA; j_gene: TRBJ1-1; CDR3aa: CASSQGLDRDYAFF; CDR3nt: TGCGCCAGCAGCCAAGGGTTAGACAGGGATTATGCTTTCTTT
d_gene: TRBD1; v_gene: TRBV9; abundance: NA; j_gene: TRBJ1-1; CDR3aa: CASSVLDRGKGEAFF; CDR3nt: TGTGCCAGCAGCGTACTAGACAGGGGAAAAGGTGAAGCTTTCTTT
d_gene: NA; v_gene: TRBV7-6; abundance: NA; j_gene: TRBJ1-3; CDR3aa: CASSLGYLTGSGNTIYF; CDR3nt: TGTGCCAGCAGCCTCGGCTACCTTACAGGGTCTGGAAACACCATATATTTT
d_gene: NA; v_gene: TRBV28; abundance: NA; j_gene: TRBJ1-1; CDR3aa: CASSSRTRQVRTEAFF; CDR3nt: TGTGCCAGCAGTTCCCGCACCAGACAGGTTCGGACTGAAGCTTTCTTT
d_gene: NA; v_gene: TRBV28; abundance: NA; j_gene: TRBJ2-1; CDR3aa: CASRRDSHNEQFF; CDR3nt: TGTGCCAGCAGGAGGGACTCCCACAATGAGCAGTTCTTC
d_gene: TRBD1; v_gene: TRBV7-6; abundance: NA; j_gene: TRBJ1-1; CDR3aa: CASARDSSTEAFF; CDR3nt: TGTGCCAGCGCCCGGGACAGTAGCACTGAAGCTTTCTTT
d_gene: NA; v_gene: TRBV14; abundance: NA; j_gene: TRBJ2-2; CDR3aa: CASSRILSTGELFF; CDR3nt: TGTGCCAGCAGCCGTATTCTTAGCACCGGGGAGCTGTTTTTT
d_gene: NA; v_gene: TRBV5-6; abundance: NA; j_gene: TRBJ1-2; CDR3aa: CASSPGEYGYTF; CDR3nt: TGTGCCAGCAGTCCAGGGGAGTATGGCTACACCTTC
d_gene: NA; v_gene: TRBV2; abundance: NA; j_gene: TRBJ1-1; CDR3aa: CASAMTGNTEAFF; CDR3nt: TGTGCCAGCGCGATGACAGGGAACACTGAAGCTTTCTTT